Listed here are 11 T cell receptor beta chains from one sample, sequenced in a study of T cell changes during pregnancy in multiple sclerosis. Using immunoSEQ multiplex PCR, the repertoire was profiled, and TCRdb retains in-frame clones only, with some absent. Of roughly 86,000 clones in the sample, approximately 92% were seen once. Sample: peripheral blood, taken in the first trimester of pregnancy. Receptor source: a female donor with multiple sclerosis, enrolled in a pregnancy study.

The DNA of the CDR3 is TGTGCCAGCAGTTCGACAGGCTTCACAGATACGCAGTATTTT. Protein sequence: CASSSTGFTDTQYF. V usage is TRBV28 and J usage is TRBJ2-3, with a weak D call TRBD1 (6 bases). Germline loops: CDR1 MDHEN, CDR2 SYDVKM. CDR3 length: 14 residues. The V end was cut by 4 bases, the J end by 2 bases, with 10 bases between.

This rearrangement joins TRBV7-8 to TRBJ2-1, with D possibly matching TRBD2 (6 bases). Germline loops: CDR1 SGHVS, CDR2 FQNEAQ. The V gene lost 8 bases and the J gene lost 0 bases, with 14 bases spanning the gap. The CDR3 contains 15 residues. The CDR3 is CASGARENSYNEQFF. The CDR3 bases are TGTGCCAGCGGGGCTCGGGAGAACTCCTACAATGAGCAGTTCTTC.

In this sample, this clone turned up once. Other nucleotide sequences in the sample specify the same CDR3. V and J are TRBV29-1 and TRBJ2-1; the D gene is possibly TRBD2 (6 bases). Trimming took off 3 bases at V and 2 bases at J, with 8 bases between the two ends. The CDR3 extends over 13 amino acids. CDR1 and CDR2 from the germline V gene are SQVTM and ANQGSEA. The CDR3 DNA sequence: TGCAGCGTTGACGGCGGGACCTACAATGAGCAGTTCTTC. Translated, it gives CSVDGGTYNEQFF.

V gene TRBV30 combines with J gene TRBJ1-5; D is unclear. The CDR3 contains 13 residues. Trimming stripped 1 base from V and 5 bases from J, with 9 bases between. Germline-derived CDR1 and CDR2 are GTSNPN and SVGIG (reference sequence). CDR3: CAWSAGIDQPQHF. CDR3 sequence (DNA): TGTGCCTGGAGTGCGGGTATCGATCAGCCCCAGCATTTT.

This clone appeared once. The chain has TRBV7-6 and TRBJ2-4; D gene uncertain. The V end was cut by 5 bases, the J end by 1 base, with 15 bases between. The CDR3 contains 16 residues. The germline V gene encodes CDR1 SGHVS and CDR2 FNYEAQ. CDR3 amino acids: CASSVVSSKAKNIQYF. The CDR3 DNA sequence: TGTGCCAGCAGCGTAGTTTCTTCTAAGGCCAAAAACATTCAGTACTTC.

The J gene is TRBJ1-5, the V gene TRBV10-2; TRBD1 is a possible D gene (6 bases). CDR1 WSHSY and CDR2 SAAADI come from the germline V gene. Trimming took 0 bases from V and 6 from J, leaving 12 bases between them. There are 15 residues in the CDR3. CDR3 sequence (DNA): TGCGCCAGCAGTGAGTCACGGGGGGGCGGTCAGCCCCAGCATTTT. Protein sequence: CASSESRGGGQPQHF.

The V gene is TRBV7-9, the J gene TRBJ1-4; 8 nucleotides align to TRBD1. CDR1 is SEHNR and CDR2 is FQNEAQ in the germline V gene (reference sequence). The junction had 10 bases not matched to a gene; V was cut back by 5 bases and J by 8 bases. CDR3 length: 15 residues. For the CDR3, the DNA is TGTGCCAGCAGCCCGATCGGACAGGGAGAAGAAAAACTGTTTTTT. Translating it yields CASSPIGQGEEKLFF.

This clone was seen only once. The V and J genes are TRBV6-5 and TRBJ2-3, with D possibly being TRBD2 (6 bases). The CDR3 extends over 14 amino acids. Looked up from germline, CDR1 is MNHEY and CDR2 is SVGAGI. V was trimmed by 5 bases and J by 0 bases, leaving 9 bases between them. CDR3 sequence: CASSTGLSTDTQYF. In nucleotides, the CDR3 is TGTGCCAGCAGTACGGGACTTAGCACAGATACGCAGTATTTT.

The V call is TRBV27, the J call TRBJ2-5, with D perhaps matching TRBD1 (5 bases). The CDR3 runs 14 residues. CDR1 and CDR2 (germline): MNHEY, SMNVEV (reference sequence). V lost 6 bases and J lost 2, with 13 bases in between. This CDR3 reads CASSIKGSQETQYF. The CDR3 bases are TGTGCCAGCAGCATTAAGGGGTCACAAGAGACCCAGTACTTC.

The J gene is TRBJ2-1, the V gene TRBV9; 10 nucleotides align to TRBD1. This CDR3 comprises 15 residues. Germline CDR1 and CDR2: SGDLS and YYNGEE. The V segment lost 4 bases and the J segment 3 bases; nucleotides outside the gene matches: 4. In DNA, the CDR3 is TGTGCCAGCAGCCCCCGGACAGGGGGCTACAATGAGCAGTTCTTC. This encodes CASSPRTGGYNEQFF.

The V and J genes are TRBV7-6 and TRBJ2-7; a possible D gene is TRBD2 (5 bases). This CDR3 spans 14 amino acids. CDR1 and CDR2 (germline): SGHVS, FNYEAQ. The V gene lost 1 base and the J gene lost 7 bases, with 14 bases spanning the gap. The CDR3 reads CASSLGLGLREQYF. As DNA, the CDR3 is TGTGCCAGCAGCTTAGGTCTTGGACTCAGGGAGCAGTACTTC. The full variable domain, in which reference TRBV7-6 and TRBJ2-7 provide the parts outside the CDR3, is GAGVSQSPRYKVTKRGQDVALRCDPISGHVSLYWYRQALGQGPEFLTYFNYEAQQDKSGLPNDRFSAERPEGSISTLTIQRTEQRDSAMYRCASSLGLGLREQYFGPGTRLTVT.